This T cell receptor beta chain was recorded in a study of blood T cell repertoires in COVID-19. On the study more broadly: From T cells, B-cell-depleted T cells, or PBMCs came the material, which was cDNA or gDNA.

Germline V gene sequence: CDR1 SGHTA, CDR2 FQGNSA. This CDR3 is 14 amino acids long. The trim removed 1 base at V and 6 bases at J, leaving 6 bases unmatched. Recruits, aged roughly 18 to 95 years, lived in about two dozen US areas. It was within 2 weeks before study entry that exposed participants met a COVID-19 case. Produced via immunoSEQ multiplex PCR; TCRdb's table is partial and in-frame only. The sample carries 350,000 to 500,000 clones, nearly 90% recorded once. The sequence came from a woman younger than 30 who had been exposed to COVID-19. Source material: PBMCs or T cells enriched from blood (not recorded which). The chain carries TRBV7-2 and TRBJ2-7; TRBD2 agrees at 7 bases. CDR3 nucleotide sequence: TGTGCCAGCAGCTTAGGGCGACTAGCCGGCGAGCAGTACTTC. Amino acids: CASSLGRLAGEQYF. The full variable domain, its missing parts supplied by reference TRBV7-2 and TRBJ2-7, is GAGVSQSPSNKVTEKGKDVELRCDPISGHTALYWYRQSLGQGLEFLIYFQGNSAPDKSGLPSDRFSAERTGGSVSTLTIQRTQQEDSAVYLCASSLGRLAGEQYFGPGTRLTVT.